The 28 T cell receptor beta chains given below trace back to one sample, sequenced in a study of T-cell reconstitution after alpha-beta-depleted transplantation in children. Unique molecular identifiers were built into the TCRbeta library. Using its own MiXCR run on the PCR reads, TCRdb lists one record per CDR3 protein. The sample records approximately 230,000 distinct CDR3 sequences, 24% being singletons. The specimen was PBMCs, mostly from graft donor cells, collected 360 days after TCRalphabeta/CD19-depleted stem cell transplant. These receptors were taken from a female patient between 2 and 15 years old who had a stem cell transplant for congenital amegakaryocytic thrombocytopenia, so the T cells may come from the graft donor.

This clonotype appeared many times. The DNA of the CDR3 is TGTGCCAGCAGCCCCACAGGGTTCGACGAGCAGTACTTC. Translated, it gives CASSPTGFDEQYF. The genes are TRBV12-3 or TRBV12-4 and TRBJ2-7; D perhaps matches TRBD1 (6 bases). V was shortened by 6 bases and J by 5 bases, with 14 bases between the two germline ends. CDR3 length equals 13 residues.

This rearrangement joins TRBV7-9 to TRBJ1-1; D remains unclear. The length of the CDR3 is 13 residues. The germline V and J ends were trimmed by 5 bases and 4 bases, with 11 bases remaining between them. Germline assignment: CDR1 SEHNR and CDR2 FQNEAQ (reference sequence). The CDR3 reads CASSPPGSTEAFF. The CDR3 nucleotides are TGTGCCAGCAGCCCGCCGGGGAGCACTGAAGCTTTCTTT.

The sample holds a few counts of this clonotype. The V call is TRBV14, the J call TRBJ2-3, with 7 bases lining up with TRBD2. Germline trimming cut 4 bases from V and 2 bases from J; bases unmatched to any gene: 6. CDR3 length equals 15 residues. Per the germline V gene, CDR1 is SGHDN and CDR2 is FVKESK. The CDR3: CASSPRLAPTDTQYF. The CDR3 region has the DNA TGTGCCAGCAGCCCTCGACTAGCCCCCACAGATACGCAGTATTTT.

This clonotype was detected only a few times. The chain employs TRBV19 and TRBJ2-5; D is unclear. This CDR3 has 13 residues. Germline V gives CDR1 LNHDA, CDR2 SQIVND (reference sequence). Trimming took 6 bases from V and 2 from J, leaving 10 bases between them. CDR3 sequence: CASRRGPQETQYF. In DNA form, the CDR3 reads TGTGCCAGTAGAAGAGGCCCTCAAGAGACCCAGTACTTC.

CDR3 DNA: TGTGCCAGCAGCTTCCGAAAGACTAGCGTCGGGGCCAACGTCCTGACTTTC. As protein: CASSFRKTSVGANVLTF. The chain employs TRBV7-2 and TRBJ2-6; 8 nucleotides agree with TRBD2. Germline CDR1 reads SGHTA; CDR2 reads FQGNSA. V shed 3 bases and J 4 bases; nucleotides not matched to a gene: 8. CDR3 length equals 17 residues.

This clonotype came up a few times. The CDR3 here is CASSMTGTGNQPQHF. The CDR3 region has the DNA TGTGCCAGCAGCATGACAGGAACGGGCAATCAGCCCCAGCATTTT. The chain recombines TRBV12-3 or TRBV12-4 with TRBJ1-5; TRBD1 is a possible D gene (6 bases). V gave up 6 bases and J gave up 2 bases, with 14 bases separating them. CDR3 length: 15 residues.

This clonotype was picked up a small number of times. V usage is TRBV10-3 and J usage is TRBJ2-1; unclear D gene. Germline CDR1 and CDR2: ENHRY and SYGVKD. The CDR3 totals 12 residues. V lost 2 bases and J lost 9, with 8 bases in between. The DNA for the CDR3 is TGTGCCATCAGTGAGGGACGCCTTGAGCAGTTCTTC. It translates to CAISEGRLEQFF.

This chain links TRBV12-3 or TRBV12-4 with TRBJ1-4; D gene unclear. The V end was cut by 2 bases, the J end by 4 bases, with 11 bases between. The CDR3 covers 15 residues. The chain's CDR3 is CASSLSGVGNEKLFF. The CDR3 DNA sequence: TGTGCCAGCAGTTTATCCGGGGTTGGTAATGAAAAACTGTTTTTT.

The chain combines TRBV7-2 with TRBJ2-5; 10 bases fit TRBD2. Germline V gene sequence: CDR1 SGHTA, CDR2 FQGNSA. V lost 6 bases, J lost 5 bases, and 9 bases stayed unmatched. There are 15 residues in the CDR3. CDR3 DNA sequence: TGTGCCAGCAGTCTAGCGGGAGAGCAGGCGGAGACCCAGTACTTC. Translation: CASSLAGEQAETQYF.

This clonotype was recorded at least ten times. This chain joins TRBV6-6 and TRBJ1-1; the match to TRBD1 covers 8 bases. V gave up 7 bases and J gave up 5 bases; unmatched junction bases: 6. Germline V lookup: CDR1 MNHNY, CDR2 SVGAGI (reference sequence). The CDR3 loop spans 13 amino acids. In DNA, the CDR3 is TGTGCCAGCATTCAGGGGGCCGGGACTGAAGCTTTCTTT. Its translation is CASIQGAGTEAFF.

This clonotype was seen a few times. The chain joins TRBV10-1 to TRBJ2-3; 8 nucleotides line up with TRBD1. The CDR3 loop spans 14 amino acids. V was clipped by 6 bases and J by 3 bases; unmatched bases: 5. Germline lookup yields CDR1 WNHNN and CDR2 SYGVQD (reference sequence). CDR3 amino acids: CASSSQGATDTQYF. DNA for the CDR3: TGCGCCAGCAGCTCCCAGGGGGCAACAGATACGCAGTATTTT.

The table lists this clonotype with a few counts. The chain has TRBV20-1 and TRBJ2-2; D may be TRBD1 (5 bases). V was shortened by 6 bases and J by 5 bases, with 10 bases between the two germline ends. The CDR3 extends over 12 amino acids. Per germline, CDR1 DFQATT and CDR2 SNEGSKA (reference sequence). The CDR3 loop reads CSAQGTTGELFF. The CDR3 nucleotides are TGCAGTGCGCAGGGAACGACCGGGGAGCTGTTTTTT.

This sequence joins TRBV6-2 or TRBV6-3 and TRBJ2-7; TRBD2 agrees at 10 bases. Germline V lookup: CDR1 MNHEY, CDR2 SVGEGT. The CDR3 is 15 amino acids. The V segment lost 5 bases and the J segment 2 bases; nucleotides outside the gene matches: 6. The CDR3 spells CASSRTSGVTYEQYF. Here the CDR3 DNA reads TGTGCCAGCAGTAGAACTAGCGGGGTCACCTACGAGCAGTACTTC.

This clonotype occurred a few times. The rearrangement links TRBV7-3 to TRBJ2-2; no firm D call. This CDR3 comprises 16 residues. Trimming removed 1 base from V and 5 bases from J, with 14 bases in between. Germline V gene sequence: CDR1 SGHTA, CDR2 FQGTGA. CDR3: CASSLKNPMLTGELFF. In nucleotides, the CDR3 is TGTGCCAGCAGCTTAAAGAACCCGATGCTGACCGGGGAGCTGTTTTTT.

The chain recombines TRBV12-3 or TRBV12-4 with TRBJ1-2, with 8 bases lining up with TRBD1. Losses at the gene ends were 3 bases for V and 0 bases for J; bases not matched to a gene: 6. CDR3 length: 16 residues. The CDR3 nucleotides read TGTGCCAGCAGTTTCTACGGGGACAGGACTAACTATGGCTACACCTTC. It codes for CASSFYGDRTNYGYTF.

This clonotype was detected a few times. The CDR3 DNA reads TGTGCCAGCAGCGCCCCACCAACAGGGTTCAGCACAGATACGCAGTATTTT. It specifies CASSAPPTGFSTDTQYF. This rearrangement joins TRBV9 to TRBJ2-3; TRBD1 is a possible D gene (6 bases). V gave up 3 bases and J gave up 0 bases, with 17 bases separating them. The CDR3 length is 17 residues. CDR1 is SGDLS, CDR2 YYNGEE, per germline.

The genes are TRBV4-1 and TRBJ1-4; D not resolved. The germline CDR1 and CDR2 sequences are MGHRA and YSYEKL. There are 15 residues in the CDR3. The germline V and J ends were trimmed by 4 bases and 8 bases, with 17 bases remaining between them. In DNA form, the CDR3 reads TGCGCCAGCAGCCGCGGGAGTGGCCCTATGGAAAAACTGTTTTTT. Protein product: CASSRGSGPMEKLFF.

This clonotype was seen only a few times. The V call is TRBV9, the J call TRBJ2-3; tentatively, D is TRBD2 (5 bases). The germline V and J ends were trimmed by 6 bases and 3 bases, with 17 bases remaining between them. The CDR3 runs to 15 residues. Looked up from germline, CDR1 is SGDLS and CDR2 is YYNGEE. The CDR3: CASTFGLYLTDTQYF. The CDR3, as DNA: TGTGCCAGCACTTTCGGACTTTACTTGACAGATACGCAGTATTTT. Looking up the rest from reference TRBV9 and TRBJ2-3 gives the full variable domain: DSGVTQTPKHLITATGQRVTLRCSPRSGDLSVYWYQQSLDQGLQFLIQYYNGEERAKGNILERFSAQQFPDLHSELNLSSLELGDSALYFCASTFGLYLTDTQYFGPGTRLTVL.

Only a few counts were recorded for this clonotype. The CDR3 sequence: CASSLARRDGEKLFF. The CDR3 region has the DNA TGCGCCAGCAGCTTGGCCCGAAGAGACGGTGAAAAACTGTTTTTT. The chain has TRBV5-1 and TRBJ1-4; D ambiguous. The V and J ends lost 0 bases and 7 bases respectively, with 13 bases between them. Germline CDR1 SGHRS, CDR2 YFSETQ. This CDR3 has 15 residues.

The chain uses TRBV11-2 and TRBJ2-7; D may match TRBD1 or TRBD2 (5 bases each). Germline V gene sequence: CDR1 SGHAT, CDR2 FQNNGV. V was clipped by 5 bases and J by 6 bases, with 23 bases between them. The CDR3 extends over 16 amino acids. The CDR3 region is CASSTGLDRYSLEQYF. The CDR3 nucleotides are TGTGCCAGCAGCACTGGACTTGACAGATATTCCCTCGAGCAGTACTTC.

This clonotype was recorded a few times. The gene calls are TRBV4-1 and TRBJ2-1; D is ambiguous. Germline CDR1 MGHRA, CDR2 YSYEKL. Trimming removed 4 bases at V and 4 bases at J, with 14 bases between. The CDR3 spans 15 residues. This CDR3 is CASSRLEVGYNEQFF. The DNA of the CDR3 is TGCGCCAGCAGCCGGCTTGAAGTTGGGTACAATGAGCAGTTCTTC.

This chain joins TRBV20-1 and TRBJ1-6, with D unresolved. The CDR3 totals 13 residues. V was pared by 4 bases and J by 7 bases, with 11 bases between. Germline CDR1 and CDR2: DFQATT and SNEGSKA (reference sequence). CDR3 nucleotides: TGCAGTGCTAACGAGGGCAGGAATTCACCCCTCCACTTT. It is translated as CSANEGRNSPLHF.

On this clonotype: At one end the junction does not follow the germline gene, possibly because of a read error. The V call is TRBV5-1, the J call TRBJ2-7, with D maybe TRBD2 (5 bases). This CDR3 region has 15 residues. Per the germline V gene, CDR1 is SGHRS and CDR2 is YFSETQ. The CDR3 coding sequence is TGCGCCAGCAGCTTGGGGGTAGCAGGAGACTACGAGGAGTACTTC. It specifies CASSLGVAGDYEEYF.

This clonotype turned up a few times. V usage is TRBV6-5 and J usage is TRBJ1-5, with a possible D match to TRBD1 (5 bases). Germline-derived CDR1 and CDR2 are MNHEY and SVGAGI. This CDR3 has 14 residues. Trimming stripped 3 bases from V and 0 bases from J, with 6 bases between. CDR3 residues: CASSYQGSNQPQHF. The CDR3 nucleotides read TGTGCCAGCAGTTATCAGGGTAGCAATCAGCCCCAGCATTTT.

This clonotype has at least ten counts. This chain connects TRBV4-2 to TRBJ2-2, with 8 nucleotides matching TRBD1. The CDR3 has 16 residues. The V gene's germline CDR1 is LGHNA and CDR2 YNFKEQ. V lost 3 bases, J lost 7 bases, and 10 bases stayed unmatched. In nucleotides, the CDR3 is TGTGCCAGCAGCCAGCAAATGACAGGGGAGATCGGGGAGCTGTTTTTT. Encoded protein: CASSQQMTGEIGELFF.

The rearrangement links TRBV6-5 to TRBJ1-5, with unresolved D. Germline loops: CDR1 MNHEY, CDR2 SVGAGI. V lost 5 bases and J lost 2, with 13 bases in between. The CDR3 length is 15 residues. In DNA, the CDR3 is TGTGCCAGCAGTCCATGGCCCCCGGGCAATCAGCCCCAGCATTTT. Protein product: CASSPWPPGNQPQHF.

The table lists this clonotype with a few counts. The gene calls are TRBV6-1 and TRBJ2-2; D unclear. Trimming pared 2 bases from V and 0 bases from J, leaving 4 bases between. This CDR3 is 14 amino acids long. Germline lookup yields CDR1 MNHNS and CDR2 SASEGT. The CDR3 DNA follows: TGTGCCAGCAGTGAAAACCCGAACACCGGGGAGCTGTTTTTT. Its translation is CASSENPNTGELFF.

In its sample, this clonotype was seen a few times. The J gene is TRBJ1-1, the V gene TRBV5-1; D uncertain. CDR3 size: 14 residues. Germline V CDR1 and CDR2: SGHRS, YFSETQ. Trimming removed 3 bases from V and 1 base from J, with 10 bases in between. CDR3 sequence: CASSSLPGNTEAFF. In DNA, the CDR3 is TGCGCCAGCAGCTCGTTACCCGGGAACACTGAAGCTTTCTTT.